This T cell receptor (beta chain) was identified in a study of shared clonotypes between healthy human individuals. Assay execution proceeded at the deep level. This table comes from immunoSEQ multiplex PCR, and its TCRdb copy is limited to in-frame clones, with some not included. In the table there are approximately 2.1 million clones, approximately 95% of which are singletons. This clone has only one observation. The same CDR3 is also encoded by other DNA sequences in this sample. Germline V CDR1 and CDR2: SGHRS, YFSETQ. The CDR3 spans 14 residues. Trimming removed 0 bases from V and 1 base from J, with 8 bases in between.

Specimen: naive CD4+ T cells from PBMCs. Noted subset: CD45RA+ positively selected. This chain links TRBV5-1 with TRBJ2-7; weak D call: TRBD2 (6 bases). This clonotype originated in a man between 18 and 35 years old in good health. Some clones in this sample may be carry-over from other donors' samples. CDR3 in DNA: TGCGCCAGCAGCTTGGCGGGGGTATCCTACGAGCAGTACTTC. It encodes CASSLAGVSYEQYF.